This T cell receptor beta chain appears in the sequencing data of a study of CD8 T cells in ankylosing spondylitis. Notes on the study in general: Typical of ankylosing spondylitis blood, it appeared, was a TCR beta motif of eight highly homologous variants. From matched ankylosing spondylitis synovial fluid, disease-linked clones were reportedly recovered at significantly enriched levels.

Comment on this clonotype: Its antigen is not known.

Quantitative barcoded 5'-RACE was used to prepare TCR beta libraries. One entry per CDR3 protein results from TCRdb running MiXCR on the 5' RACE reads. The table has around 770,000 distinct CDR3 sequences, about 11% seen once; the top ten hold roughly 0.51%. Trimming stripped 0 bases from V and 6 bases from J, with 9 bases between. The CDR3 is 13 amino acids. The V gene's germline CDR1 is SGDLS and CDR2 YYNGEE. The TCR comes from a male donor with ankylosing spondylitis. The sample comprised blood, either unsorted or a sorted T cell fraction (not recorded which). The chain is built from TRBV9 and TRBJ1-1; D remains ambiguous. The CDR3 spells CASSVDRYAEAFF. In DNA form, the CDR3 reads TGTGCCAGCAGCGTAGACCGCTACGCTGAAGCTTTCTTT.